These 32 T cell receptor beta chains came from one sample sequenced in a study of CXCR3-negative and CXCR3-positive naive CD8 T cells. TRB cDNA libraries were made by UMI-labeled 5' RACE. One entry per CDR3 protein, without DNA, is what TCRdb gives after re-calling the 5' RACE reads. Reported are tens of thousands of distinct CDR3 sequences; the ten largest clones contain 20% to 30%. Sequenced sample: memory CD8+ T cells from blood. The receptor set was obtained from a human donor in good health. Some clones in this sample may be carry-over from other donors' samples.

The J gene is TRBJ1-1, the V gene TRBV29-1; the TCRdb call, TRBD1, lacks DNA for checking. Germline-derived CDR1 and CDR2 are SQVTM and ANQGSEA. The CDR3 totals 12 residues. CDR3 in amino acids: CSVGQGATEAFF.

This clonotype is identified as medium-sized (0.01 to 0.1%) from frequency. This chain links TRBV10-2 with TRBJ1-5. Germline V gene sequence: CDR1 WSHSY, CDR2 SAAADI. The CDR3 covers 16 residues. CDR3 sequence: CASSESPGNSNQPQHF.

The rearrangement joins TRBV7-7 to TRBJ2-1; the TRBD2 assignment by TCRdb is unverifiable without DNA. CDR1 and CDR2 (germline): SSHAT, FNYEAQ (reference sequence). The CDR3 totals 15 residues. The CDR3: CASSPLAGGYNEQFF.

The chain carries TRBV20-1 and TRBJ2-7. The V gene's germline CDR1 is DFQATT and CDR2 SNEGSKA (reference sequence). The CDR3 covers 14 residues. CDR3 region: CSAINNQNTYEQYF.

V is TRBV7-9 and J is TRBJ2-3; the D call from TCRdb, TRBD1, cannot be confirmed without DNA. This CDR3 has 17 residues. The germline V gene encodes CDR1 SEHNR and CDR2 FQNEAQ (reference sequence). The CDR3 sequence: CASSFPGTQMDTDTQYF. Full variable domain (outside the CDR3, taken from reference TRBV7-9 and TRBJ2-3): DTGVSQNPRHKITKRGQNVTFRCDPISEHNRLYWYRQTLGQGPEFLTYFQNEAQLEKSRLLSDRFSAERPKGSFSTLEIQRTEQGDSAMYLCASSFPGTQMDTDTQYFGPGTRLTVL.

The chain couples TRBV6-5 to TRBJ2-3; the TRBD1 assignment by TCRdb is unverifiable without DNA. Looked up from germline, CDR1 is MNHEY and CDR2 is SVGAGI. The CDR3 is made up of 14 amino acids. The CDR3 spells CASSLGRSPDTQYF.

V and J are TRBV10-3 and TRBJ2-3; lacking DNA, the TRBD1 call made by TCRdb goes unchecked. CDR3 length: 13 amino acids. In germline, CDR1 is ENHRY, CDR2 SYGVKD. CDR3 sequence: CAITGTTTDTQYF.

This rearrangement joins TRBV27 to TRBJ1-1; the D call from TCRdb, TRBD1, cannot be confirmed without DNA. This CDR3 spans 14 amino acids. Germline values: CDR1 MNHEY, CDR2 SMNVEV (reference sequence). The CDR3 is CASNKIDSPTEAFF.

The genes are TRBV29-1 and TRBJ1-1; the D call from TCRdb, TRBD1, cannot be confirmed without DNA. Germline V gene data show CDR1 as SQVTM and CDR2 as ANQGSEA. The CDR3 contains 12 residues. The CDR3 is CSVLPGNTEAFF.

The chain employs TRBV10-2 and TRBJ1-1. The CDR3 has 12 amino acids. Germline-derived CDR1 and CDR2 are WSHSY and SAAADI. CDR3 sequence reads: CASSWANTEAFF.

The chain employs TRBV20-1 and TRBJ1-1; TCRdb reports TRBD1, a call that lacks DNA to check it against. CDR3 length: 13 residues. Germline-derived CDR1 and CDR2 are DFQATT and SNEGSKA (reference sequence). This CDR3 reads CSARETGITEAFF.

The chain uses TRBV20-1 and TRBJ2-7; without DNA, the TCRdb call of TRBD1 cannot be checked. The CDR3 contains 14 residues. Germline V gene sequence: CDR1 DFQATT, CDR2 SNEGSKA (reference sequence). The CDR3: CSARVPLYGAEQYF.

The chain is built from TRBV27 and TRBJ2-5; TCRdb's D gene call, TRBD2, goes unchecked for lack of DNA. This CDR3 is built from 15 residues. Germline V gives CDR1 MNHEY, CDR2 SMNVEV (reference sequence). CDR3 protein: CASSSRTSLRETQYF.

The chain couples TRBV5-4 to TRBJ2-1; lacking DNA, the TRBD1 call made by TCRdb goes unchecked. The germline CDR1 and CDR2 sequences are SGHNT and YYREEE (reference sequence). The CDR3 runs 11 residues. CDR3 sequence reads: CASSRGQEQFF. The variable domain in full, completed from reference TRBV5-4 and TRBJ2-1, reads ETGVTQSPTHLIKTRGQQVTLRCSSQSGHNTVSWYQQALGQGPQFIFQYYREEENGRGNFPPRFSGLQFPNYSSELNVNALELDDSALYLCASSRGQEQFFGPGTRLTVL.

V gene TRBV6-2 or TRBV6-3 combines with J gene TRBJ2-7; TCRdb names TRBD2, which stays unverified in the absence of DNA. The CDR3 sequence is 12 residues long. Per the germline V gene, CDR1 is MNHEY and CDR2 is SVGEGT. The CDR3 protein is CASSFPPYEQYF.

The chain is built from TRBV7-9 and TRBJ2-3. The CDR3 sequence is 12 residues long. The germline gives CDR1 SEHNR, CDR2 FQNEAQ (reference sequence). The chain's CDR3 is CASSYLTDTQYF.

This chain connects TRBV5-4 to TRBJ2-1; TCRdb proposes TRBD2, but this gene call is untestable without DNA. Per germline, CDR1 SGHNT and CDR2 YYREEE (reference sequence). This CDR3 contains 14 residues. CDR3: CASSLPLAPNEQFF.

V and J are TRBV20-1 and TRBJ2-6. The CDR3 has 14 residues. Germline assignment: CDR1 DFQATT and CDR2 SNEGSKA (reference sequence). The CDR3 is CSARERSGANVLTF.

The rearrangement links TRBV6-2 or TRBV6-3 to TRBJ2-3; there is no DNA to check the TCRdb D call of TRBD1. Germline CDR1 is MNHEY and CDR2 is SVGEGT. This CDR3 contains 16 residues. CDR3 region: CASSRQRGTSTDTQYF.

The CDR3 sequence is CASSETGQGSEQYF. The chain employs TRBV6-1 and TRBJ2-7; as DNA is missing, the TRBD1 call by TCRdb cannot be tested. The CDR3 has 14 amino acids. CDR1 is MNHNS, CDR2 SASEGT, per germline.

This chain links TRBV5-1 with TRBJ2-5; TCRdb designates TRBD1, a call that cannot be tested without DNA. Germline V gives CDR1 SGHRS, CDR2 YFSETQ. CDR3 length: 15 residues. CDR3 sequence reads: CASSYEQGPPSTQYF.

The chain employs TRBV20-1 and TRBJ2-1. This CDR3 region has 14 residues. The germline V gene has CDR1 DFQATT and CDR2 SNEGSKA (reference sequence). CDR3: CSAREAIFYNEQFF.

V usage is TRBV7-2 and J usage is TRBJ1-1; TCRdb reports TRBD1, a call that lacks DNA to check it against. This CDR3 contains 14 residues. The germline V gene has CDR1 SGHTA and CDR2 FQGNSA. Here the CDR3 reads CASSLQGKTYEAFF. Together with reference TRBV7-2 and TRBJ1-1, the CDR3 gives the full variable domain: GAGVSQSPSNKVTEKGKDVELRCDPISGHTALYWYRQSLGQGLEFLIYFQGNSAPDKSGLPSDRFSAERTGGSVSTLTIQRTQQEDSAVYLCASSLQGKTYEAFFGQGTRLTVV.

The chain carries TRBV3-1 and TRBJ2-1; TCRdb returns TRBD2, unconfirmable since there is no DNA. CDR1 and CDR2 from the germline V gene are LGHDT and YNNKEL (reference sequence). The CDR3 length is 15 residues. This CDR3 reads CASSQGSGTVEEQFF.

The chain combines TRBV12-3 or TRBV12-4 with TRBJ2-5. The CDR3 sequence is 12 residues long. The CDR3 reads CASSLIVETQYF.

This CDR3 reads CASSGTVMNTEAFF. The rearrangement links TRBV25-1 to TRBJ1-1; the TCRdb D gene call, TRBD1, has no DNA to confirm it. Germline lookup yields CDR1 MGHDK and CDR2 SYGVNS. The CDR3 is 14 residues long.

The J gene is TRBJ1-2, the V gene TRBV6-5; TCRdb's D gene call, TRBD1, goes unchecked for lack of DNA. The CDR3 runs to 15 residues. CDR1 is MNHEY, CDR2 SVGAGI, per germline. The CDR3 here is CASSYIDRGSYGYTF.

This sequence joins TRBV21-1 and TRBJ2-4; no DNA is available, so the TRBD1 call from TCRdb remains unchecked. TRBV21-1 is an annotated pseudogene. The CDR3 is made up of 12 amino acids. The CDR3 is CATGTAKNIQYF.

The chain joins TRBV7-6 to TRBJ2-2; TCRdb selects TRBD2, and the lack of DNA leaves this call unchecked. The V gene's germline CDR1 is SGHVS and CDR2 FNYEAQ. The CDR3 consists of 15 residues. The CDR3 sequence: CASSLAGGEHGELFF.

The rearrangement uses TRBV20-1 and TRBJ2-1; TCRdb designates TRBD2, a call that cannot be tested without DNA. The CDR3 length is 14 residues. CDR1 is DFQATT, CDR2 SNEGSKA, per germline (reference sequence). This chain's CDR3 is CSARGDTSHNEQFF.

The chain carries TRBV29-1 and TRBJ1-2; TCRdb reports TRBD1, a call that lacks DNA to check it against. The germline gives CDR1 SQVTM, CDR2 ANQGSEA. This CDR3 is 14 amino acids long. The CDR3 sequence is CSVVMGQGTYGYTF.

The rearrangement uses TRBV6-5 and TRBJ2-7. Germline CDR1 and CDR2: MNHEY and SVGAGI. The CDR3 is made up of 15 amino acids. CDR3: CASSYSSWGSYEQYF.